This is a list of T cell receptor beta chains from one sample in a study of shared clonotypes between healthy human individuals. The repertoire was sequenced with immunoSEQ multiplex PCR; TCRdb's copy has only in-frame clones and lacks some. The table has about 800,000 clones, roughly 96% seen once. Sequenced: naive CD8+ T cells sorted from blood. Receptor source: a man aged 25-45 years in good health. Each CDR3 is given with its conserved first and last residue. The D gene is left open where the match is weak. Expanded clones are given a class, and other clones once, few, many or no size at all.

>TRBJ2-1|TRBV27|.|.
TGTGCCAGCAGTTTATCTTCGGGGTATGAGCAGTTCTTC
CASSLSSGYEQFF
>TRBJ2-7|TRBV19|.|.
TGTGCCAGTAGTATTTCTTGGGACTCCTCCTACGAGCAGTACTTC
CASSISWDSSYEQYF
>TRBJ2-2|TRBV6-9|.|TRBD2
TGTGCCAGCACCGAGACTAGCGGGAGGGTTCCTGACGCGAACACCGGGGAGCTGTTTTTT
CASTETSGRVPDANTGELFF
>TRBJ1-1|TRBV7-9|.|.
TGTGCCAGCAGCTTTAGGGGATTAAGGATCACTGAAGCTTTCTTT
CASSFRGLRITEAFF
>TRBJ2-1|TRBV9|.|TRBD1
TGTGCCAGCAGCTTTAGCGGACAGGGTCACAATGAGCAGTTCTTC
CASSFSGQGHNEQFF
>TRBJ2-3|TRBV10-3|.|TRBD2
TGTGCCACTAGCGGGGTGAGCACAGATACGCAGTATTTT
CATSGVSTDTQYF
>TRBJ2-7|TRBV6-5|.|.
TGTGCCAGCAGTTACTCGATGGCAGCCACCTACGAGCAGTACTTC
CASSYSMAATYEQYF
>TRBJ2-1|TRBV11-2|.|TRBD2
TGTGCCAGCAGCTTAGGTAATAGCGGGGTCTCCTACAATGAGCAGTTCTTC
CASSLGNSGVSYNEQFF
>TRBJ2-1|TRBV14|.|TRBD2
TGTGCCAGGGATGGGACTAGAGGAGGGAATTACAATGAGCAGTTCTTC
CARDGTRGGNYNEQFF
>TRBJ2-1|TRBV2|once|TRBD2
TGTGCCAGCAGTGTAACTAGCGGGTACAATGAGCAGTTCTTC
CASSVTSGYNEQFF
>TRBJ2-7|TRBV7-9|.|.
TGTGCCAGCAGCTTAGTCCCTCTCTACGAGCAGTACTTC
CASSLVPLYEQYF
>TRBJ2-5|TRBV10-3|.|TRBD2
TGTGCCATCAGGGAGGGACTAGCGGGAGTCGAGACCCAGTACTTC
CAIREGLAGVETQYF
>TRBJ2-7|TRBV7-2|.|.
TGTGCCAGCAGCTCGGACACCTCCTACGAGCAGTACTTC
CASSSDTSYEQYF
>TRBJ1-2|TRBV27|.|.
TGTGCCACCCGAATGACAACGGGGAGCACTAGACTTGGGTATGGCTACACCTTC
CATRMTTGSTRLGYGYTF